The sequence of this T cell receptor (beta chain) was determined in a study of T cells expressing NK-cell markers (dated by TCRdb to 2020 to 2021). Regarding the study in general: Eight donors provided sorted CD3+CD56+NKG2C+, CD3+CD56+NKG2C- and CD3+CD56-NKG2C+ T-cell subsets, whose TCR beta-chain repertoires were profiled. Among the eight sequenced donors, only one was HCMV-seronegative, while the other seven were HCMV-seropositive. Randomly selected healthy volunteers, three men and five women, were used as the eight sequenced donors. Libraries were sequenced as 2 x 150 bp reads on Illumina HiSeq 2000/2500, MiSeq or NextSeq. General conclusions and limits of the study: Whether the expanded NKG2C-expressing T cell clones were specific for HCMV antigens remained unclear. Those dominant clonotypes were again the most abundant among CD3+CD56-NKG2C+ cells in several donors, at about 28.3-65%. In more than five donors, the dominant CD3+CD56+NKG2C+ clonotypes ranked among the top 10 CD8+ clonotypes, making up roughly 1.0-8% of CD8+ T cells.

As concerns this clonotype: Its antigen target is currently unknown.

This sample was sequenced with an Illumina HiSeq 2000. TCR beta cDNA libraries were made by 5'RACE template switching that added a universal primer site and unique molecular identifiers. cDNA synthesis was primed from the TCR beta constant segment, followed by two successive PCR amplification steps. In the source study's methods: MIGEC was used to demultiplex reads and group reads by UMI, and MiTCR was used to assemble and quantify clonotypes. To remove erroneous sequences, TCR cDNA sequences were retained only when supported by two or more reads. The tcR package was used for downstream repertoire analysis, and clonotypes were matched across fractions by CDR3 nucleotide sequence plus V segment. VDJmatch was used to annotate antigen specificity against VDJdb, with one amino acid substitution allowed in CDR3. Each entry corresponds to one CDR3 protein sequence from reads that TCRdb reprocessed, and DNA is not given. Here the V and J calls rest on TCRdb's processing, not on the authors' analysis. The sample's clone listing holds about 430,000 distinct CDR3 sequences. The ten largest clones represent over 1.3% of the sample.

To determine HCMV serostatus, a commercial ELISA kit was used to detect HCMV-specific IgG in serum. Peripheral blood mononuclear cells were isolated from blood by Ficoll density gradient centrifugation. The CDR3 measures 18 amino acids from cysteine to phenylalanine. The coding DNA is unavailable. Per the germline V gene, SGHRS is the CDR1 and YFSETQ is the CDR2. What was sequenced was blood T cells: a sorted CD56 or NKG2C T cell subset, CD4+ or CD8+ T cells, or bulk PBMC T cells (not recorded which). Recombination linked TRBV5-1 to TRBJ2-1; absent DNA, TCRdb's TRBD2 call cannot be checked. This TCR came from a woman in her 50s in good health. Donor details come from another sample of the same person, matched by shared clones. CDR3 protein: CASTPFGMTPFSYNEQFF.